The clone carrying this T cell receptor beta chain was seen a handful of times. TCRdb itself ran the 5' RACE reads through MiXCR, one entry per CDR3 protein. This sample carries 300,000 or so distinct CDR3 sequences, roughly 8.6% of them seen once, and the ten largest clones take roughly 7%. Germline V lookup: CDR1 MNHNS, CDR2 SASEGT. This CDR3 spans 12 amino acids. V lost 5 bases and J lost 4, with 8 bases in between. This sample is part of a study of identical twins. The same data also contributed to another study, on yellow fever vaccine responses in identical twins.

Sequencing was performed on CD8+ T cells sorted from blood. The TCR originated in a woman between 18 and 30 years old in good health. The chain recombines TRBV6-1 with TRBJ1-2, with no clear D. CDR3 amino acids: CASSPPAYGYTF. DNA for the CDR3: TGTGCCAGCAGTCCCCCGGCCTATGGCTACACCTTC.